Listed below are T cell receptor beta chains from one sample, sequenced in a study of OX40 agonist ivuxolimab in advanced cancers. The assay was immunoSEQ multiplex PCR, and TCRdb's table has in-frame clones only and misses some. The repertoire has fewer than 100,000 clones, 86% of them found once; the top ten carry just over 0.75%. The input for sequencing was CD4+ or CD8+ T cells sorted from blood, taken in a trial of the OX40 agonist ivuxolimab. The receptors originated from an adult with an advanced solid tumor such as melanoma, head and neck, liver or kidney cancer. The conserved cysteine and the conserved F or W are not part of the CDR3 here. A D gene is named only where the DNA matches it firmly. Size values are once, few and many counts, or a class for expanded clones, and some rows have none.

clone size	V gene	D gene	CDR3 protein
NA	TRBV7-6	TRBD2	ASSFGRGGVTDTQY
NA	TRBV11-3	NA	ASSLDRAWGEPQH
NA	TRBV28	NA	ASSLRTQGRNSPLH
NA	TRBV19	TRBD2	ASSRTSGGYEQY
NA	TRBV9	TRBD2	ASSGGLAGTRSAGETQY
few	TRBV4-1	NA	ASSHSNRANSPLH
few	TRBV11-2	NA	ASSLDRQVGADTQY
once	TRBV27	NA	ASSLSGWGTDTQY
NA	TRBV11-1	NA	ASSSRTVRWETQY
NA	TRBV5-1	TRBD1	ASSLAKTGFPDTQY
NA	TRBV5-1	NA	ASSLSPGGDNQPQH
few	TRBV7-3	NA	ASSLQTTTEAF
once	TRBV11-2	NA	ASSARVGNQPQH
medium-sized	TRBV7-6	TRBD1	ASTVQGDTDTQY
NA	TRBV4-2	TRBD1	ASSLEGQGGRS
NA	TRBV6-1	TRBD1	ASSGQGGSGNTIY
NA	TRBV28	NA	ASSLSGDLNTEAF
NA	TRBV7-9	NA	AISGPVSGANVLT
NA	TRBV6-5	NA	ASRRQFTDTQY
once	TRBV7-2	NA	ASTFGVGYGYT
NA	TRBV6-1	NA	ASRRLNTEAF
NA	TRBV6-1	NA	ASNARESGELF
NA	TRBV5-6	NA	ASSLNVWGRKTGELF
NA	TRBV7-2	NA	ASSLDYGHQAQNTEAF
NA	TRBV14	TRBD2	ASSQDPGTSGKQF
few	TRBV6-5	NA	ASSSRRTTAYGYT
once	TRBV19	NA	ASSIGGRYSNQPQH
few	TRBV6-6	TRBD2	ASSQGGGSYNEQF
NA	TRBV2	TRBD2	ASIILAGEDEQY
once	TRBV5-5	TRBD2	ASSLTGGKDTQY
NA	TRBV10-1	NA	ASSPFRRLNTVAGHRSSYEQY
NA	TRBV28	NA	ASSPGTETGTIY
NA	TRBV28	TRBD1	ASSVTGVGEKLF